This T cell receptor (beta chain) stems from a study of Ad26.COV2.S vaccination and SARS-CoV-2 variants. Trimming removed 5 bases from V and 8 bases from J, with 18 bases in between. This CDR3 region has 14 residues. Germline V lookup: CDR1 SGHTA, CDR2 FQGNSA. Sequencing used immunoSEQ multiplex PCR; TCRdb keeps in-frame clones, though not all of them. The sample has over 400,000 clones, roughly 87% seen once; the top ten hold around 2.6%. Treatment defined: 15 to 20 received Ad26.COV2.S at low or high dose, single or two shots; roughly five received placebo; per-sample allocation not given. Samples came from day 63 after the first vaccine or placebo injection.

The sample here was peripheral blood, taken in a trial of Ad26.COV2.S vaccine versus placebo. The clonotype was recovered from a person aged 18 to 65 who received the Ad26.COV2.S COVID-19 vaccine or a placebo. The chain recombines TRBV7-2 with TRBJ1-2, with D perhaps matching TRBD1 (6 bases). The CDR3 loop reads CASSRTVRLGGYTF. The DNA for the CDR3 is TGTGCCAGCAGCAGGACAGTCCGTCTGGGGGGCTACACCTTC. Filled out from reference TRBV7-2 and TRBJ1-2, the complete variable domain reads GAGVSQSPSNKVTEKGKDVELRCDPISGHTALYWYRQSLGQGLEFLIYFQGNSAPDKSGLPSDRFSAERTGGSVSTLTIQRTQQEDSAVYLCASSRTVRLGGYTFGSGTRLTVV.